This entry lists 26 T cell receptor beta chains sequenced from one sample in a study of cytomegalovirus exposure and HLA in healthy donors. The PCR used 60 Vbeta and 13 Jbeta primers. This table comes from immunoSEQ multiplex PCR, and its TCRdb copy is limited to in-frame clones, with some not included. The table has roughly 49,000 clones, about 81% seen once. Input material: PBMCs. The source is a boy aged 5-17 years in good health and CMV-seropositive.

The V call is TRBV5-8, the J call TRBJ1-1; the D is unclear. Trimming cost V 0 bases and J 5 bases, with 8 bases left between them. There are 13 residues in the CDR3. The germline V gene has CDR1 SGHTS and CDR2 YDEGEE. The chain's CDR3 is CASSLVPGTEAFF. CDR3 DNA sequence: TGTGCCAGCAGCTTGGTGCCGGGGACTGAAGCTTTCTTT.

The CDR3 protein is CASAAVYEQYF. As DNA, the CDR3 is TGTGCCAGCGCCGCAGTTTACGAGCAGTACTTC. This chain uses TRBV6-1 with TRBJ2-7; D is unresolved. The CDR3 length is 11 residues. Germline V gene sequence: CDR1 MNHNS, CDR2 SASEGT. Trimming shortened V by 8 bases and J by 4 bases, and 9 bases separated the two germline ends.

DNA for the CDR3: TGTGCCAGCAGCCAAGGCCACGCACGTAACTACGAGCAGTACTTC. Encoded protein: CASSQGHARNYEQYF. This chain uses TRBV14 with TRBJ2-5; D remains ambiguous. The J call may be faulty, since TRBJ2-7 better matches the DNA end. Looked up from germline, CDR1 is SGHDN and CDR2 is FVKESK. The CDR3 runs to 15 residues.

The chain links TRBV2 to TRBJ1-6, with unresolved D. This CDR3 has 14 amino acids. Per germline, CDR1 SNHLY and CDR2 FYNNEI. Between the trimmed V and J ends, which lost 3 bases and 7 bases, there was a span of 10 bases. The CDR3 DNA is TGTGCCAGCAGTGACTTCCGACTCAATTCACCCCTCCACTTT. Its protein is CASSDFRLNSPLHF.

As for this clone: The junction departs from germline at one end; a sequencing error may be responsible. The DNA of the CDR3 is TGTTCCAGCAGCTTAGTCCTGGAGGGGTCTGAGCAGTTCTTC. It encodes CSSSLVLEGSEQFF. The rearrangement links TRBV7-9 to TRBJ2-1; weak D call: TRBD2 (6 bases). The V gene's germline CDR1 is SEHNR and CDR2 FQNEAQ (reference sequence). The CDR3 contains 14 residues.

This clone has a handful of counts. The rearrangement links TRBV2 to TRBJ1-4, with 8 positions matching TRBD1. In germline, CDR1 is SNHLY, CDR2 FYNNEI. The CDR3 spans 14 residues. The V segment lost 6 bases and the J segment 5 bases; nucleotides outside the gene matches: 5. The CDR3 DNA follows: TGTGCCAGCAGCCCCGGACAGGGAAATGAAAAACTGTTTTTT. It is translated as CASSPGQGNEKLFF.

V usage is TRBV6-1 and J usage is TRBJ2-1; 11 bases agree with TRBD1. CDR1 and CDR2 (germline): MNHNS, SASEGT. The CDR3 has 15 residues. The trim removed 5 bases at V and 4 bases at J, leaving 4 bases unmatched. The chain's CDR3 is CASSKGQGVYNEQFF. The CDR3, as DNA: TGTGCCAGCAGTAAGGGACAGGGGGTTTACAATGAGCAGTTCTTC.

The rearrangement links TRBV7-3 to TRBJ2-5; 8 bases are shared with TRBD2. Germline lookup yields CDR1 SGHTA and CDR2 FQGTGA. Trimming took 2 bases from V and 1 from J; bases not matched to a gene: 3. This CDR3 is built from 15 residues. CDR3 protein: CASSLFAGGQETQYF. The CDR3 DNA reads TGTGCCAGCAGCTTATTTGCGGGGGGCCAAGAGACCCAGTACTTC.

V is TRBV15 and J is TRBJ1-1; TRBD1 is a possible D gene (5 bases). The CDR3 totals 15 residues. V was pared by 0 bases and J by 0 bases, with 8 bases between. Germline assignment: CDR1 LNHNV and CDR2 YYDKDF (reference sequence). This chain's CDR3 is CATSREQGVNTEAFF. The CDR3 bases are TGTGCCACCAGCAGAGAACAAGGGGTGAACACTGAAGCTTTCTTT.

The gene calls are TRBV7-8 and TRBJ2-5; perhaps TRBD2 as D (6 bases). Germline values: CDR1 SGHVS, CDR2 FQNEAQ. V lost 10 bases, J lost 5 bases, and 14 bases lay in between. This CDR3 region has 12 residues. In DNA form, the CDR3 reads TGTGCCACCCTGGCAGGGAGGGAGACCCAGTACTTC. Translating it yields CATLAGRETQYF.

This chain connects TRBV6-1 to TRBJ1-5; a weak D match, TRBD1 (5 bases). V was trimmed by 3 bases and J by 11 bases, leaving 17 bases between them. The CDR3 consists of 14 residues. Looked up from germline, CDR1 is MNHNS and CDR2 is SASEGT. This chain's CDR3 is CASSDLTGPQAQHF. CDR3 nucleotides: TGTGCCAGCAGTGATCTCACAGGCCCCCAGGCCCAGCATTTT.

V usage is TRBV10-3 and J usage is TRBJ1-2; possible D gene TRBD1, 5 bases. CDR3 length: 12 residues. Deletions cut 8 bases from V and 7 bases from J, with 14 bases between. CDR1 and CDR2 (germline): ENHRY, SYGVKD. CDR3 in DNA: TGTGCCATCGCGAAGCAGGGCGGTGGCTACACCTTC. Its translation: CAIAKQGGGYTF.

In its sample, this clone was seen a few times. The V call is TRBV5-1, the J call TRBJ2-7; maybe TRBD1 (5 bases). The CDR3 covers 14 residues. From germline, CDR1 is SGHRS and CDR2 YFSETQ. V lost 2 bases and J 0 bases, leaving 9 bases between the germline ends. This chain's CDR3 is CASSFTQGSYEQYF. The CDR3 region has the DNA TGCGCCAGCAGCTTTACGCAGGGCTCCTACGAGCAGTACTTC.

The gene calls are TRBV5-1 and TRBJ2-5, with 9 bases matching TRBD2. Judging by the DNA end, TRBJ2-7 fits better; the J call may be wrong. Per germline, CDR1 SGHRS and CDR2 YFSETQ. CDR3 length: 16 residues. The CDR3 spells CASSPAGGPSTYEQYF. In DNA, the CDR3 is TGCGCCAGCAGCCCAGCGGGGGGTCCCTCAACTTACGAGCAGTACTTC.

A single count supports this clone. J is TRBJ2-1 and V is TRBV6-4; no clear D gene. The germline CDR1 and CDR2 sequences are MRHNA and SNTAGT. The CDR3 totals 15 residues. The V gene lost 4 bases and the J gene lost 3 bases, with 13 bases spanning the gap. DNA of the CDR3: TGTGCCAGCAGTGCGACTTCTTTAAGCTACAATGAGCAGTTCTTC. Translating it yields CASSATSLSYNEQFF.

The chain carries TRBV7-9 and TRBJ1-4, with a tentative D call TRBD1 (6 bases). CDR1 SEHNR and CDR2 FQNEAQ come from the germline V gene (reference sequence). V was pared by 3 bases and J by 4 bases, with 15 bases between. This CDR3 is built from 16 residues. CDR3 nucleotide sequence: TGTGCCAGCAGCTTTGGAGGAAGGGGGGGTAATGAAAAACTGTTTTTT. Amino acid sequence: CASSFGGRGGNEKLFF.

The J gene is TRBJ2-5, the V gene TRBV7-3, with 13 bases identical to TRBD2. Trimming at V came to 3 bases and at J to 11 bases, leaving 6 bases not matched to a gene. CDR3 length equals 14 residues. Germline V CDR1 and CDR2: SGHTA, FQGTGA. The CDR3 region is CASSLTSGGYPQYF. CDR3 in DNA: TGTGCCAGCAGCTTGACTAGCGGGGGGTACCCTCAGTACTTC. The whole variable domain, remainder taken from reference TRBV7-3 and TRBJ2-5, is GAGVSQTPSNKVTEKGKYVELRCDPISGHTALYWYRQSLGQGPEFLIYFQGTGAADDSGLPNDRFFAVRPEGSVSTLKIQRTERGDSAVYLCASSLTSGGYPQYFGPGTRLLVL.

The chain recombines TRBV6-6 with TRBJ1-3; 7 bases agree with TRBD1. Germline trimming cut 10 bases from V and 11 bases from J; bases unmatched to any gene: 11. This CDR3 is 12 amino acids long. Germline V CDR1 and CDR2: MNHNY, SVGAGI (reference sequence). The CDR3 DNA is TGTGCCACTAATGGAGTAGGGGGCGCCATATATTTT. Amino acids: CATNGVGGAIYF.

V gene TRBV5-4 combines with J gene TRBJ2-5; D possibly corresponds to TRBD1 (5 bases). V dropped 4 bases and J dropped 4 bases, with 17 bases sitting between them. Per germline, CDR1 SGHNT and CDR2 YYREEE (reference sequence). The CDR3 is 15 residues long. In DNA form, the CDR3 reads TGTGCCAGCAGCATCCAATCAGGGCTTCGAGAGACCCAGTACTTC. It encodes CASSIQSGLRETQYF.

This clone was found a few times. The chain uses TRBV5-1 and TRBJ2-7, with TRBD1 matching over 11 bases. Germline CDR1 SGHRS, CDR2 YFSETQ. Trimming cost V 4 bases and J 7 bases; bases outside gene matches: 13. This CDR3 has 16 amino acids. This chain's CDR3 is CASSLAGGTGGREQYF. CDR3 coding DNA: TGCGCCAGCAGCCTGGCCGGTGGGACAGGGGGACGGGAGCAGTACTTC.

V usage is TRBV7-3 and J usage is TRBJ2-5; maybe TRBD1 (6 bases). Germline-derived CDR1 and CDR2 are SGHTA and FQGTGA. The CDR3 runs 16 residues. V was trimmed by 1 base and J by 3 bases, leaving 15 bases between them. CDR3 DNA: TGTGCCAGCAGCTTAAGGAAACTAGGACAGAAAGAGACCCAGTACTTC. Its protein product is CASSLRKLGQKETQYF. Based on the CDR3 plus reference TRBV7-3 and TRBJ2-5, the full variable domain is GAGVSQTPSNKVTEKGKYVELRCDPISGHTALYWYRQSLGQGPEFLIYFQGTGAADDSGLPNDRFFAVRPEGSVSTLKIQRTERGDSAVYLCASSLRKLGQKETQYFGPGTRLLVL.

The chain employs TRBV5-1 and TRBJ1-3; the D is unclear. Germline CDR1 SGHRS, CDR2 YFSETQ. Trimming removed 5 bases from V and 2 bases from J, with 11 bases in between. This CDR3 is 14 amino acids long. The DNA of the CDR3 is TGCGCCAGCAGTTTCCGTGAGGCTGGAAACACCATATATTTT. It specifies CASSFREAGNTIYF.

The genes are TRBV28 and TRBJ2-3; D ambiguous. Germline values: CDR1 MDHEN, CDR2 SYDVKM. V lost 8 bases and J 0 bases, leaving 15 bases between the germline ends. The CDR3 spans 15 residues. This chain's CDR3 is CASLKDNPSTDTQYF. In DNA form, the CDR3 reads TGTGCCAGCCTAAAAGACAACCCTAGCACAGATACGCAGTATTTT. Looking up the rest from reference TRBV28 and TRBJ2-3 gives the full variable domain: DVKVTQSSRYLVKRTGEKVFLECVQDMDHENMFWYRQDPGLGLRLIYFSYDVKMKEKGDIPEGYSVSREKKERFSLILESASTNQTSMYLCASLKDNPSTDTQYFGPGTRLTVL.

This chain links TRBV5-1 with TRBJ1-4; 9 bases line up with TRBD1. The J segment lost 8 bases and the V segment lost 1 base, leaving 6 bases of the junction unmatched. This CDR3 is 15 amino acids long. CDR1 and CDR2 (germline): SGHRS, YFSETQ. CDR3 protein: CASSLPGTGKEKLFF. CDR3 nucleotide sequence: TGCGCCAGCAGCTTGCCCGGGACAGGGAAAGAAAAACTGTTTTTT.

This rearrangement joins TRBV18 to TRBJ2-1, with a weak D call TRBD1 (6 bases). V lost 6 bases and J lost 9, with 12 bases in between. The germline V gene has CDR1 KGHSH and CDR2 LQKENI. The CDR3 runs 12 residues. CDR3 DNA: TGTGCCAGCTCTCCCGGACAGAGTGAGCAGTTCTTC. Amino acids: CASSPGQSEQFF.

The CDR3 sequence: CASSSDQPQHF. CDR3 nucleotides: TGTGCCAGCAGTTCGGATCAGCCCCAGCATTTT. The chain recombines TRBV6-1 with TRBJ1-5; D unresolved. V gave up 5 bases and J gave up 5 bases, with 4 bases separating them. CDR1 and CDR2 (germline): MNHNS, SASEGT. CDR3 length: 11 residues.